This T cell receptor beta chain was found in a study of T-cell memory formation after mild COVID-19. This clonotype was detected only a few times. V lost 0 bases, J lost 3 bases, and 15 bases lay in between. The CDR3 runs 16 residues. The V gene's germline CDR1 is MNHNY and CDR2 SVGAGI (reference sequence). TCRdb passed the 5' RACE reads through MiXCR, listing each CDR3 protein once. Of 250,000 or so distinct CDR3 sequences detected, under 20% appear once; the ten largest clones hold under 30%. This TCR derives from a man in his late teens or twenties who had mild COVID-19 (a few samples of this study predate the infection). Cell type and time point are not known. This chain uses TRBV6-6 with TRBJ2-7; TRBD2 might be the D (6 bases). Sequencing was done on a sample of PBMCs or a T cell subset sorted from them (not recorded which). In DNA, the CDR3 is TGTGCCAGCAGTTACTCGACCGGGGGAAACCTCTACGAGCAGTACTTC. Translation: CASSYSTGGNLYEQYF.